These T cell receptor beta chains were read from a single sample in a study of T cell repertoires in cytomegalovirus infection. TCRdb used MiXCR to reprocess the reads, holding one entry per CDR3 protein. The sample lists about 570,000 distinct CDR3 sequences; roughly 42% were seen once. These receptors have no identified antigens. Here the sequenced sample was cultured PBMCs, taken from culture after CMV antigen stimulation. The receptors shown here come from a human donor in good health (CMV status not recorded). Some clones in this sample may be carry-over from other donors' samples. Both conserved end residues are part of each CDR3. The D gene is left open where the match is weak. Part of the rows lack a size; the others show once, few, many or a class for expanded clones.

TRBJ2-7	NA	NA	TRBV2	CASSEAPDYEQYF	TGTGCCAGCAGTGAGGCTCCGGACTACGAGCAGTACTTC
TRBJ2-3	NA	many	TRBV7-2	CASSLTRGDTQYF	TGTGCCAGCAGCCTCACCCGCGGGGATACGCAGTATTTT
TRBJ2-3	NA	NA	TRBV7-2	CASSQNGALEDTQYF	TGTGCCAGCAGTCAAAACGGAGCTCTTGAGGATACGCAGTATTTT
TRBJ2-2	TRBD1	NA	TRBV7-9	CASSLMDRGSAGELFF	TGTGCCAGCAGCTTAATGGACAGGGGTTCCGCCGGGGAGCTGTTTTTT
TRBJ2-1	TRBD2	NA	TRBV9	CASSVGLPKNEQFF	TGTGCCAGCAGCGTGGGACTACCTAAGAATGAGCAGTTCTTC
TRBJ2-7	TRBD1	many	TRBV7-2	CASSLALMAPGQLTYEQYF	TGTGCCAGCAGCTTAGCGCTAATGGCCCCGGGACAGCTAACCTACGAGCAGTACTTC
TRBJ2-1	TRBD2	NA	TRBV12-5	CASGLERGLAGGTNEQFF	TGTGCTAGTGGTTTGGAAAGGGGGCTAGCGGGAGGGACAAATGAGCAGTTCTTC
TRBJ2-7	NA	NA	TRBV11-2	CASSLWQVKEGEQYF	TGTGCCAGCAGCTTATGGCAAGTCAAGGAGGGGGAGCAGTACTTC
TRBJ2-3	TRBD2	few	TRBV4-1	CASSQGLAGDTQYF	TGCGCCAGCAGCCAAGGACTAGCGGGAGATACGCAGTATTTT
TRBJ1-4	NA	NA	TRBV7-9	CASSLRGKLFF	TGTGCCAGCAGCCTCAGGGGCAAACTGTTTTTT
TRBJ2-1	TRBD2	once	TRBV19	CASSTTRSGRAYNEQFF	TGTGCCAGTAGTACCACCCGTAGCGGGAGGGCCTACAATGAGCAGTTCTTC
TRBJ1-1	NA	NA	TRBV6-2/TRBV6-3	CASRGLSMNTEAFF	TGTGCCAGCAGGGGCCTAAGCATGAACACTGAAGCTTTCTTT
TRBJ2-5	NA	few	TRBV10-3	CAISESGAQETQYF	TGTGCCATCAGTGAGTCGGGCGCCCAAGAGACCCAGTACTTC
TRBJ2-1	NA	few	TRBV4-1	CASSQEPGPWKQFF	TGCGCCAGCAGCCAAGAACCGGGACCTTGGAAGCAGTTCTTC
TRBJ2-5	TRBD2	few	TRBV2	CASSGPRIAGGQETQYF	TGTGCCAGCAGCGGTCCTCGTATAGCGGGGGGGCAAGAGACCCAGTACTTC
TRBJ2-1	NA	NA	TRBV6-5	CASSVVSYNEQFF	TGTGCCAGCAGTGTAGTTTCCTACAATGAGCAGTTCTTC
TRBJ1-1	TRBD1	NA	TRBV20-1	CSVLDRVNTEAFF	TGCAGTGTCTTGGACAGGGTGAACACTGAAGCTTTCTTT
TRBJ2-7	NA	NA	TRBV6-6	CASSSQGGRHHEQYF	TGTGCCAGCAGTTCCCAGGGAGGTCGTCACCACGAGCAGTACTTC
TRBJ2-4	NA	NA	TRBV7-8	CASSLSGSKNIQYF	TGTGCCAGCAGCTTAAGTGGCAGTAAAAACATTCAGTACTTC
TRBJ2-5	TRBD2	NA	TRBV12-3/TRBV12-4	CASSLNLAGGKTQYF	TGTGCCAGCAGCTTGAATCTAGCGGGGGGTAAGACCCAGTACTTC
TRBJ2-2	NA	NA	TRBV7-2	CASSPRVAGELFF	TGTGCCAGCAGCCCTCGGGTCGCCGGGGAGCTGTTTTTT
TRBJ1-5	NA	NA	TRBV4-1	CASSQPRTVPQHF	TGCGCCAGCAGCCAACCAAGGACAGTCCCCCAGCATTTT
TRBJ1-2	TRBD1	NA	TRBV11-2	CASSFWDRRGYTF	TGTGCCAGCAGCTTTTGGGACAGGCGAGGCTACACCTTC
TRBJ2-7	NA	NA	TRBV7-2	CASSLIRRVRYYEQYF	TGTGCCAGCAGCTTAATCCGGAGGGTAAGGTATTACGAGCAGTACTTC
TRBJ2-7	TRBD1	many	TRBV4-1	CASSQVGTGGSPYEQYF	TGCGCCAGCAGCCAAGTTGGGACAGGAGGGTCCCCCTACGAGCAGTACTTC
TRBJ2-2	NA	few	TRBV19	CASSLNRETGELFF	TGTGCCAGTAGTTTAAACAGGGAGACCGGGGAGCTGTTTTTT
TRBJ1-2	NA	NA	TRBV28	CASRRGVQGYTF	TGTGCCAGCAGGCGCGGGGTCCAGGGCTACACCTTC
TRBJ2-2	NA	few	TRBV27	CASSFRQIPNTGELFF	TGTGCCAGCAGTTTCAGGCAGATCCCGAACACCGGGGAGCTGTTTTTT
TRBJ2-7	NA	few	TRBV7-2	CASSLFSKDFEQYF	TGTGCCAGCAGCTTATTTTCGAAGGACTTCGAGCAGTACTTC
TRBJ2-3	NA	NA	TRBV11-2	CASNSGLRRPDTQYF	TGTGCCAGCAACTCGGGACTCCGGAGGCCAGATACGCAGTATTTT
TRBJ2-3	NA	NA	TRBV12-5	CASGFLYGGTDTQYF	TGTGCTAGTGGTTTCCTTTACGGAGGCACAGATACGCAGTATTTT
TRBJ2-1	TRBD2	few	TRBV19	CASSILLAGGSSEQFF	TGTGCCAGTAGTATTCTTCTAGCGGGAGGCAGTTCTGAGCAGTTCTTC
TRBJ2-1	TRBD2	few	TRBV4-2	CASSHPGAGAYEQFF	TGTGCCAGCAGCCACCCGGGAGCGGGGGCGTATGAGCAGTTCTTC
TRBJ2-7	NA	few	TRBV19	CALQQGGTYEQYF	TGTGCCTTGCAACAGGGTGGGACCTACGAGCAGTACTTC
TRBJ1-1	NA	few	TRBV7-2	CASSPRVQNTEAFF	TGTGCCAGCAGCCCCCGGGTCCAGAACACTGAAGCTTTCTTT